The clone carrying this T cell receptor (beta chain) was seen a few times. These data come from a study of blood T cells in healthy people across ages. Primers used in a second PCR of roughly 6 to 11 cycles were a sample-barcoded 5' primer and a J-beta primer mix. TCRdb reprocessed the 5' RACE reads with MiXCR, giving one entry per CDR3 protein. This table holds 750,000 to 950,000 distinct CDR3 sequences, 25% to 30% found once. The study drew donors from healthy Caucasian individuals in Russia aged roughly 6 to 90. Germline-derived CDR1 and CDR2 are PRHDT and FYEKMQ (reference sequence). V dropped 5 bases and J dropped 5; count of bases not matched to a gene: 9. The CDR3 loop spans 16 amino acids. These data were likewise used in another study, on T cells of mothers and their children.

This clonotype was obtained from a woman aged 40 to 49 in good health. Sequencing was carried out using blood. This chain joins TRBV13 and TRBJ2-5; 12 nucleotides match TRBD2. CDR3 in DNA: TGTGCCAGCAGCCGGACTAGCGGGGCTGTAGGGGAGACCCAGTACTTC. Protein: CASSRTSGAVGETQYF.